Listed here are 8 T cell receptor beta chains from one sample, sequenced in a study of neurological immune-mediated disorders. TCRdb passed the 5' RACE reads through MiXCR, listing each CDR3 protein once. The sample has tens of thousands of distinct CDR3 sequences; about 4% are singletons. The sample taken for sequencing was CD4+ T cells from blood. The source is a woman aged 35 to 49 with multiple sclerosis.

This clonotype was counted at least ten times. The gene calls are TRBV6-5 and TRBJ2-7; D might be TRBD1 (6 bases). Trimming removed 2 bases from V and 0 bases from J, with 11 bases in between. This CDR3 has 15 residues. The germline V gene encodes CDR1 MNHEY and CDR2 SVGAGI. CDR3 bases: TGTGCCAGCAGTTACGTACAGGGAATCTCCTACGAGCAGTACTTC. It encodes CASSYVQGISYEQYF.

This clonotype was found many times. The chain joins TRBV5-1 to TRBJ1-6; no firm D call. CDR1 SGHRS and CDR2 YFSETQ come from the germline V gene. V shed 1 base and J shed 2 bases, with 7 bases lying between them. This CDR3 has 15 amino acids. The CDR3 spells CASSLLDPYNSPLHF. Here the CDR3 DNA reads TGCGCCAGCAGCTTGTTAGATCCCTATAATTCACCCCTCCACTTT.

This clonotype was observed at least ten times. The J gene is TRBJ2-1, the V gene TRBV15; tentative D call: TRBD2 (6 bases). Trimming removed 9 bases at V and 0 bases at J, with 12 bases between. The germline V gene encodes CDR1 LNHNV and CDR2 YYDKDF (reference sequence). CDR3 size: 14 residues. DNA for the CDR3: TGTGCCACTTGGGCGGGGAGCTCCTACAATGAGCAGTTCTTC. Translation: CATWAGSSYNEQFF.

In this sample, this clonotype turned up many times. The chain has TRBV4-1 and TRBJ2-3; D is uncertain. The CDR3 runs to 13 residues. Germline V lookup: CDR1 MGHRA, CDR2 YSYEKL. V was clipped by 0 bases and J by 5 bases, with 6 bases between them. The chain's CDR3 is CASSQDLIDTQYF. The CDR3 nucleotides are TGCGCCAGCAGCCAAGATCTGATAGATACGCAGTATTTT.

The chain carries TRBV10-3 and TRBJ1-5, with TRBD1 matching 7 bases. Trimming removed 6 bases from V and 2 bases from J; junction bases left unmatched: 7. Germline assignment: CDR1 ENHRY and CDR2 SYGVKD. The CDR3 totals 15 residues. DNA of the CDR3: TGTGCCATCAGGAGGACAGGAGACGGCAATCAGCCCCAGCATTTT. It encodes CAIRRTGDGNQPQHF.

This clonotype has a count of ten or more. The chain carries TRBV5-1 and TRBJ2-1, with TRBD2 identical over 16 bases. Germline trimming cut 4 bases from V and 8 bases from J; bases unmatched to any gene: 9. The CDR3 spans 17 residues. Germline CDR1 is SGHRS and CDR2 is YFSETQ. CDR3 amino acids: CASSEGTSGGAGDEQFF. The DNA of the CDR3 is TGCGCCAGCAGCGAAGGGACTAGCGGGGGGGCCGGGGATGAGCAGTTCTTC.

This clonotype was observed many times. The chain employs TRBV3-1 and TRBJ2-7, with a tentative D call TRBD1 (6 bases). The CDR3 loop spans 14 amino acids. V lost 2 bases and J lost 1, with 9 bases in between. The germline V gene has CDR1 LGHDT and CDR2 YNNKEL (reference sequence). The CDR3 reads CASSQFGQSYEQYF. CDR3 coding DNA: TGTGCCAGCAGCCAATTTGGACAGTCCTACGAGCAGTACTTC.

Many counts were recorded for this clonotype. This chain connects TRBV14 to TRBJ2-5; 8 positions match TRBD1. Trimming removed 4 bases from V and 4 bases from J; junction bases left unmatched: 8. Germline CDR1 is SGHDN and CDR2 is FVKESK. CDR3 length: 15 residues. The CDR3 spells CASSPRSGGRETQYF. CDR3 coding DNA: TGTGCCAGCAGCCCGCGTTCAGGGGGCCGAGAGACCCAGTACTTC.